The clone carrying this T cell receptor beta chain was counted a few times. The antigen is undetermined. The CDR3 has 18 residues. Time point indicated: cycle 4 day 1 (C4D1), after around six weeks of nivolumab. Exposure to brentuximab vedotin varied, and each patient had relapsed following autologous stem cell transplantation. This entry belongs to a study of PD-1 blockade in classical Hodgkin lymphoma. The wider study: Patients got intravenous nivolumab 3 mg/kg every 2 weeks.

The protocol was immunoSEQ multiplex PCR, while the TCRdb copy is restricted to in-frame clones and leaves out a portion. The sample lists tens of thousands of clones, about 85% seen once, with approximately 8.4% in the top ten. Findings and caveats of the study: Any patient who commenced nivolumab under 1 year after ASCT was excluded. A significant rise in TCR diversity was seen by C4D1 for CD4+ cells but not for CD8+ cells. Possible causes of repertoire differences, disease activity or prior therapy, remain undefined.

The chain couples TRBV21-1 to TRBJ1-5; the table gives TRBD1 as D, unverified against the DNA. TRBV21-1 is deemed a pseudogene. The origin of this receptor is a human donor with classical Hodgkin lymphoma. The sample in question was peripheral blood mononuclear cells (PBMCs), obtained before the fourth cycle of nivolumab. The CDR3 here is CASSSRDRALSYDQPQHF. In DNA, the CDR3 is TGTGCCAGCAGCTCCCGGGACAGGGCACTTAGTTACGATCAGCCCCAGCATTTT.